Shown below are 7 T cell receptor beta chains from a single sample sequenced in a study of cytomegalovirus exposure and HLA in healthy donors (dated 2017 in TCRdb). Library method: the immunoSEQ multiplex PCR assay. Entries here come from immuneACCESS through TCRdb and include only in-frame sequences with V and J called. Some clones fail to appear in such tables; in the studies checked, an unresolved V gene covers under half of the shortfall, and the cause of the remainder is unknown. This sample is represented by 150,000 to 200,000 clones; approximately 87% of them were singletons. The ten biggest clones cover about 6% of the sample. The source material was PBMCs. The receptors stem from a woman aged 25 to 39 in good health and CMV-seronegative.

This chain connects TRBV9 to TRBJ2-7; no clear D gene. This CDR3 comprises 13 residues. CDR1 is SGDLS, CDR2 YYNGEE, per germline. V lost 0 bases and J lost 5, with 9 bases in between. This chain's CDR3 is CASSVGGFNEQYF. DNA of the CDR3: TGTGCCAGCAGCGTAGGGGGTTTCAACGAGCAGTACTTC.

The genes are TRBV7-9 and TRBJ2-2; D gene unclear. The CDR3 contains 17 residues. The V end was cut by 7 bases, the J end by 0 bases, with 18 bases between. Germline V lookup: CDR1 SEHNR, CDR2 FQNEAQ (reference sequence). The CDR3 DNA is TGTGCCAGCACGGCTTCGAGCACCCAGGCGAACACCGGGGAGCTGTTTTTT. Translated, it gives CASTASSTQANTGELFF. The complete variable domain, with remaining parts taken from reference TRBV7-9 and TRBJ2-2, reads DTGVSQNPRHKITKRGQNVTFRCDPISEHNRLYWYRQTLGQGPEFLTYFQNEAQLEKSRLLSDRFSAERPKGSFSTLEIQRTEQGDSAMYLCASTASSTQANTGELFFGEGSRLTVL.

This chain links TRBV5-6 with TRBJ2-7; D is possibly TRBD1 (6 bases). CDR1 SGHDT and CDR2 YYEEEE come from the germline V gene. V shed 4 bases and J shed 4 bases, with 15 bases lying between them. The CDR3 is made up of 14 amino acids. CDR3 residues: CASSPLGQNYEQYF. CDR3 DNA: TGTGCCAGCAGCCCCCTAGGACAGAATTACGAGCAGTACTTC. The entire variable domain, with the rest obtained from reference TRBV5-6 and TRBJ2-7, is as follows: DAGVTQSPTHLIKTRGQQVTLRCSPKSGHDTVSWYQQALGQGPQFIFQYYEEEERQRGNFPDRFSGHQFPNYSSELNVNALLLGDSALYLCASSPLGQNYEQYFGPGTRLTVT.

The chain uses TRBV4-2 and TRBJ2-1; the D gene is possibly TRBD2 (5 bases). Deletions cut 0 bases from V and 1 base from J, with 10 bases between. Germline CDR1 LGHNA, CDR2 YNFKEQ. The CDR3 consists of 16 residues. In nucleotides, the CDR3 is TGTGCCAGCAGCCAAGAGTTCGGGGAGTCCTACAATGAGCAGTTCTTC. Encoded protein: CASSQEFGESYNEQFF.

The V call is TRBV4-2, the J call TRBJ1-4, with 7 bases fitting TRBD1. Germline V gene sequence: CDR1 LGHNA, CDR2 YNFKEQ. V shed 0 bases, J shed 8 bases, and the junction held 9 bases outside the gene matches. The length of the CDR3 is 16 residues. The CDR3 nucleotides are TGTGCCAGCAGCCAAGACCGATTTGCAGGGGGAGAAAAACTGTTTTTT. Translated, it gives CASSQDRFAGGEKLFF.

J is TRBJ1-5 and V is TRBV28; D not resolved. The CDR3 sequence is 16 residues long. Germline-derived CDR1 and CDR2 are MDHEN and SYDVKM. Between the trimmed V and J ends, which lost 7 bases and 5 bases, there was a span of 21 bases. The CDR3 nucleotides are TGTGCCAGCACCCAACTGGGAGGGCAGTGGGATCAGCCCCAGCATTTT. Protein: CASTQLGGQWDQPQHF.

This clone has a single count. V gene TRBV5-5 combines with J gene TRBJ1-1; D gene unclear. V was clipped by 2 bases and J by 3 bases, with 8 bases between them. The CDR3 extends over 13 amino acids. Germline CDR1 is SGHKS and CDR2 is YYEKEE (reference sequence). The CDR3 loop is CASSLTWDTEAFF. The CDR3 DNA sequence: TGTGCCAGCAGCTTAACCTGGGACACTGAAGCTTTCTTT.